This T cell receptor beta chain was profiled in a study of blood T cell repertoires in COVID-19. Study details: The origin of the acute and convalescent COVID-19 samples was the United States, Italy and Spain. PBMCs, B-cell-depleted T cells, or T cells provided the cDNA or gDNA that made up the material.

How the authors handled the data: Reference gene primer amplification yielded estimated nucleated cell counts. Clones were read by immunoSEQ multiplex PCR, and TCRdb kept only the in-frame ones, dropping some. D and trimming were read from the DNA, whereas the V and J calls and clone size are those reported in that table. The sample includes about 120,000 clones, 71% of them seen just once. Trimming pared 6 bases from V and 4 bases from J, leaving 8 bases between. Germline V gives CDR1 MNHEY, CDR2 SVGAGI. This CDR3 has 12 residues. This clone was recorded at least ten times. The chain uses TRBV6-5 and TRBJ2-3; D is undetermined. This receptor was taken from a human donor with acute or convalescent COVID-19. The donor label of this sample is uncertain. The sequenced sample consisted of peripheral blood. In DNA form, the CDR3 reads TGTGCCAGCAGCGATACAGCAGATACGCAGTATTTT. This gives the protein CASSDTADTQYF.